This T cell receptor (beta chain) derives from a study of T cell repertoires in cytomegalovirus infection. About the study: Both CMV infection and a matching HLA type were indicated by public TCR beta signatures.

TCRdb redid the calling of the reads with MiXCR, one entry per CDR3 protein. The table includes about 600,000 distinct CDR3 sequences, roughly a quarter detected once. The CDR3 sequence is 16 residues long. V was pared by 3 bases and J by 2 bases, with 5 bases of the junction left unmatched. Per the germline V gene, CDR1 is SGHDN and CDR2 is FVKESK. The source material was CD8+ T cells from PBMCs. The genes are TRBV14 and TRBJ1-1, with 11 bases identical to TRBD1. This clonotype was obtained from a human donor in good health (CMV status not recorded). Some clones in this sample may be carry-over from other donors' samples. The CDR3 DNA is TGTGCCAGCAGCCACCCTCGGACAGGGGGCAACACTGAAGCTTTCTTT. Translation: CASSHPRTGGNTEAFF.